One sample yielded the 10 T cell receptor beta chains listed below, sequenced in a study of blood T cells in healthy people across ages. A second PCR of about 7 to 11 cycles used a sample-barcoded 5' primer and a J-beta primer mix. TCRdb analysed the 5' RACE reads with MiXCR anew, one entry per CDR3 protein. The sample lists 980,000 or so distinct CDR3 sequences, around 48% occurring once. The specimen sequenced was blood. Receptors originate from a young man in good health.

This clonotype was seen once. The rearrangement joins TRBV20-1 to TRBJ2-7; TRBD1 agrees at 11 bases. The CDR3 has 14 amino acids. Germline V gene lookup returns CDR1 DFQATT and CDR2 SNEGSKA (reference sequence). The V segment lost 1 base and the J segment 7 bases; nucleotides outside the gene matches: 6. CDR3 protein: CSARGGQGASEQYF. The CDR3 DNA sequence: TGCAGTGCTAGAGGAGGACAGGGGGCGAGTGAGCAGTACTTC.

This sequence joins TRBV30 and TRBJ1-2, with D possibly matching TRBD1 (6 bases). Germline V gene sequence: CDR1 GTSNPN, CDR2 SVGIG (reference sequence). This CDR3 is 14 amino acids long. V was clipped by 3 bases and J by 2 bases, with 13 bases between them. Written as DNA, the CDR3 is TGTGCCTGGAGGATCCCGGACAGAAACTATGGCTACACCTTC. Its protein product is CAWRIPDRNYGYTF.

This clonotype was counted a few times. The chain links TRBV7-2 to TRBJ2-3; 8 nucleotides line up with TRBD2. CDR3 length: 15 residues. The germline V gene has CDR1 SGHTA and CDR2 FQGNSA. V dropped 6 bases and J dropped 7; count of bases not matched to a gene: 12. The CDR3 loop reads CASRTPGLVSNTQYF. The CDR3 DNA sequence: TGTGCCAGCAGGACACCGGGACTAGTCTCTAATACGCAGTATTTT.

The CDR3 coding sequence is TGTGCCAGCAGCCAAAACCCTGCTGAGACCCAGTACTTC. Its translation is CASSQNPAETQYF. The rearrangement uses TRBV3-1 and TRBJ2-5; unclear D gene. The CDR3 runs to 13 residues. Germline V lookup: CDR1 LGHDT, CDR2 YNNKEL (reference sequence). V dropped 2 bases and J dropped 5 bases, with 9 bases sitting between them.

V gene TRBV7-2 combines with J gene TRBJ2-4, with D perhaps given as TRBD1 or TRBD2 (5 bases each). The tail of the sequence fits TRBJ2-7 better, so the J call may be wrong. Germline V gives CDR1 SGHTA, CDR2 FQGNSA. This CDR3 has 16 amino acids. CDR3 sequence reads: CASSFLSAGRAHEQYF. The CDR3 bases are TGTGCCAGCAGCTTTTTATCCGCGGGCAGGGCTCACGAGCAGTACTTC.

The chain combines TRBV20-1 with TRBJ2-3; TRBD2 matches at 7 bases. Germline CDR1 DFQATT, CDR2 SNEGSKA (reference sequence). V shed 8 bases and J 2 bases; nucleotides not matched to a gene: 7. The CDR3 length is 13 residues. CDR3 amino acids: CSYPGTNTDTQYF. CDR3 coding DNA: TGCAGTTACCCCGGGACTAACACAGATACGCAGTATTTT.

Ten or more counts support this clonotype. The chain links TRBV2 to TRBJ2-6, with D hard to call. Germline CDR1 and CDR2: SNHLY and FYNNEI. The CDR3 has 15 residues. V shed 7 bases and J shed 0 bases, with 10 bases lying between them. CDR3 sequence (DNA): TGTGCCAGCAACCCACACCCCTCTGGGGCCAACGTCCTGACTTTC. Translated: CASNPHPSGANVLTF.

There are a few counts of this clonotype. This rearrangement joins TRBV4-1 to TRBJ1-5, with D hard to call. Trimming took 1 base from V and 2 from J, leaving 12 bases between them. Germline CDR1 is MGHRA and CDR2 is YSYEKL. The CDR3 covers 16 residues. CDR3 amino acids: CASSQVGKGRNQPQHF. The DNA of the CDR3 is TGCGCCAGCAGCCAAGTCGGCAAAGGTCGCAATCAGCCCCAGCATTTT.

This clonotype was seen a handful of times. The chain couples TRBV12-3 or TRBV12-4 to TRBJ2-3, with TRBD2 matching 8 bases. The ends lost 6 bases at V and 6 bases at J; junction bases unmatched: 11. The CDR3 has 15 amino acids. The CDR3 reads CASRLTSGGSDTQYF. CDR3 sequence (DNA): TGTGCCAGCAGGTTGACAAGCGGGGGCTCGGATACGCAGTATTTT.

This clonotype was seen more than once but under ten times. This chain joins TRBV2 and TRBJ1-2; D unresolved. V dropped 0 bases and J dropped 5 bases, with 7 bases sitting between them. The CDR3 totals 13 residues. The germline CDR1 and CDR2 sequences are SNHLY and FYNNEI. Here the CDR3 DNA reads TGTGCCAGCAGTGAAGCCAGAGTATATGGCTACACCTTC. This translates into CASSEARVYGYTF.